The 22 T cell receptor beta chains below all came from one sample that was sequenced in a study of OX40 agonist ivuxolimab in advanced cancers. Clones were sequenced by immunoSEQ multiplex PCR, and TCRdb holds only the in-frame ones, with some missing. The sample includes 35,000 to 50,000 clones, 82% of them seen just once. The sequences come from CD4+ or CD8+ T cells sorted from blood, collected in a trial of the OX40 agonist ivuxolimab. Source of these receptors: an adult with an advanced solid tumor such as melanoma, head and neck, liver or kidney cancer.

This sequence joins TRBV10-2 and TRBJ1-1, with D maybe TRBD1 (6 bases). V was pared by 6 bases and J by 3 bases, with 17 bases between. CDR1 and CDR2 from the germline V gene are WSHSY and SAAADI. CDR3 size: 15 residues. The CDR3 bases are TGCGCCAGCAGGGGACGGACAGTTGGAGACACTGAAGCTTTCTTT. Amino acids: CASRGRTVGDTEAFF.

The V and J genes are TRBV9 and TRBJ2-3, with 14 bases fitting TRBD2. With V trimmed by 0 bases and J by 1 base, 10 bases remained unmatched. This CDR3 is 20 amino acids long. Germline CDR1 is SGDLS and CDR2 is YYNGEE. The CDR3 DNA follows: TGTGCCAGCAGCGTAGTGGGACTAGCGGGAGATATGGCTGGCACAGATACGCAGTATTTT. The encoded protein is CASSVVGLAGDMAGTDTQYF. The variable domain in full, with the rest retrieved from reference TRBV9 and TRBJ2-3, is DSGVTQTPKHLITATGQRVTLRCSPRSGDLSVYWYQQSLDQGLQFLIQYYNGEERAKGNILERFSAQQFPDLHSELNLSSLELGDSALYFCASSVVGLAGDMAGTDTQYFGPGTRLTVL.

This chain connects TRBV4-2 to TRBJ2-2; perhaps TRBD2 as D (5 bases). The CDR3 has 17 residues. Trimming left V 4 bases short and J 2 bases short, with 17 bases between. Germline CDR1 and CDR2: LGHNA and YNFKEQ. CDR3 nucleotide sequence: TGTGCCAGCAGCCCACGCCGGACTGGCGACAACACCGGGGAGCTGTTTTTT. It is translated as CASSPRRTGDNTGELFF.

The rearrangement joins TRBV30 to TRBJ1-1; 8 bases match TRBD1. The CDR3 has 14 amino acids. CDR1 GTSNPN and CDR2 SVGIG come from the germline V gene (reference sequence). V lost 5 bases to trimming and J lost 5 bases; unmatched junction nucleotides: 10. CDR3 in amino acids: CAWSQQGGWTEAFF. CDR3 nucleotides: TGTGCCTGGTCTCAACAGGGGGGATGGACTGAAGCTTTCTTT.

The gene calls are TRBV30 and TRBJ2-1; D possibly uses TRBD1 or TRBD2 (5 bases each). The germline V and J ends were trimmed by 4 bases and 4 bases, with 8 bases remaining between them. This CDR3 region has 12 residues. Germline lookup yields CDR1 GTSNPN and CDR2 SVGIG (reference sequence). The CDR3 reads CAWTGAYNEQFF. The CDR3, as DNA: TGTGCCTGGACCGGGGCATACAATGAGCAGTTCTTC. Full variable domain (outside the CDR3, taken from reference TRBV30 and TRBJ2-1): SQTIHQWPATLVQPVGSPLSLECTVEGTSNPNLYWYRQAAGRGLQLLFYSVGIGQISSEVPQNLSASRPQDRQFILSSKKLLLSDSGFYLCAWTGAYNEQFFGPGTRLTVL.

Judged by abundance, this clone is medium-sized. V is TRBV5-1 and J is TRBJ2-7; 8 positions match TRBD2. This CDR3 spans 16 amino acids. V trimming: 0 bases; J trimming: 3 bases; junction bases outside the gene matches: 8. Germline V lookup: CDR1 SGHRS, CDR2 YFSETQ. As DNA, the CDR3 is TGCGCCAGCAGCTTGGAAGAGACTAGCGAGTTCTACGAGCAGTACTTC. Residues: CASSLEETSEFYEQYF.

This chain uses TRBV28 with TRBJ2-3, with TRBD2 identical over 12 bases. This CDR3 is 16 amino acids long. J lost 6 bases, V lost 5 bases, and 9 bases had no gene match. The germline CDR1 and CDR2 sequences are MDHEN and SYDVKM. This CDR3 reads CASSPLAGGSKDTQYF. CDR3 sequence (DNA): TGTGCCAGCAGTCCCCTAGCGGGAGGGTCCAAGGATACGCAGTATTTT.

V usage is TRBV6-1 and J usage is TRBJ2-3; D remains unclear. This CDR3 has 13 amino acids. Germline CDR1 and CDR2: MNHNS and SASEGT. V was clipped by 2 bases and J by 1 base, with 4 bases between them. CDR3 DNA: TGTGCCAGCAGTGAACGGGGCACAGATACGCAGTATTTT. Its translation is CASSERGTDTQYF.

The rearrangement joins TRBV29-1 to TRBJ1-1, with 7 bases matching TRBD1. After removal of 7 bases from V and 0 bases from J, the junction contained 8 bases not matched to a gene. This CDR3 has 14 residues. Germline V gene data show CDR1 as SQVTM and CDR2 as ANQGSEA. Here the CDR3 DNA reads TGCAGCGCTACAGGGGCGGGAATGAACACTGAAGCTTTCTTT. Protein sequence: CSATGAGMNTEAFF.

This chain links TRBV7-2 with TRBJ2-1; TRBD2 matches at 9 bases. There are 13 residues in the CDR3. J gave up 9 bases and V 7 bases, and 7 bases lay outside the gene matches. The germline V gene encodes CDR1 SGHTA and CDR2 FQGNSA. The CDR3 coding sequence is TGTGCCAGCAACTCGCGGGGGGGCGGTGAGCAGTTCTTC. Its protein is CASNSRGGGEQFF.

V is TRBV27 and J is TRBJ2-1; D uncertain. Trimming stripped 6 bases from V and 7 bases from J, with 13 bases between. CDR3 length: 13 amino acids. Germline V gene data show CDR1 as MNHEY and CDR2 as SMNVEV (reference sequence). CDR3 bases: TGTGCCAGCAGGCCGGGTTCAGGAAATGAGCAGTTCTTC. Amino acid sequence: CASRPGSGNEQFF.

The chain employs TRBV7-2 and TRBJ1-1, with D possibly being TRBD1 (6 bases). The germline V and J ends were trimmed by 1 base and 7 bases, with 10 bases remaining between them. CDR3 length: 13 amino acids. Germline assignment: CDR1 SGHTA and CDR2 FQGNSA. The CDR3 protein is CASSLVQGGEAFF. The CDR3, as DNA: TGTGCCAGCAGCTTAGTACAGGGCGGTGAAGCTTTCTTT.

The chain has TRBV7-9 and TRBJ1-1, with 7 bases that match TRBD1. The CDR3 runs to 12 residues. After removal of 5 bases from V and 6 bases from J, the junction contained 3 bases not matched to a gene. In germline, CDR1 is SEHNR, CDR2 FQNEAQ (reference sequence). CDR3 region: CASSPGQAEAFF. DNA of the CDR3: TGTGCCAGCAGCCCAGGACAGGCTGAAGCTTTCTTT.

The rearrangement uses TRBV6-5 and TRBJ2-3; 8 nucleotides match TRBD2. V was clipped by 7 bases and J by 4 bases; unmatched bases: 7. Germline lookup yields CDR1 MNHEY and CDR2 SVGAGI. CDR3 length: 14 amino acids. The CDR3 protein is CASTVSGTADTQYF. The DNA of the CDR3 is TGTGCCAGCACCGTTAGCGGGACGGCAGATACGCAGTATTTT.

CDR3 sequence (DNA): TGTGCCATCAGTGAGTCGATTGGGGGGACGCGCACAGATACGCAGTATTTT. Protein sequence: CAISESIGGTRTDTQYF. The rearrangement links TRBV10-3 to TRBJ2-3; D is possibly TRBD2 (6 bases). The V end was cut by 0 bases, the J end by 1 base, with 14 bases between. This CDR3 contains 17 residues. The V gene's germline CDR1 is ENHRY and CDR2 SYGVKD.

CDR3 sequence reads: CSVRPAVGGYTF. The CDR3 DNA is TGCAGCGTTCGGCCCGCCGTGGGTGGCTACACCTTC. The chain recombines TRBV29-1 with TRBJ1-2; D unclear. V was cut by 5 bases and J by 7 bases, with 14 bases left in between. This CDR3 has 12 residues. The germline V gene has CDR1 SQVTM and CDR2 ANQGSEA.

The chain joins TRBV7-2 to TRBJ2-7; 7 bases agree with TRBD1. The germline gives CDR1 SGHTA, CDR2 FQGNSA. The CDR3 spans 18 residues. V lost 5 bases and J lost 0; bases outside the gene matches: 16. The CDR3 bases are TGTGCCAGCAGCACCGTCCCGGGACAGACCCGAAGCTCCTACGAGCAGTACTTC. As protein: CASSTVPGQTRSSYEQYF.

The gene calls are TRBV9 and TRBJ2-3, with 7 positions matching TRBD2. CDR1 and CDR2 from the germline V gene are SGDLS and YYNGEE. The CDR3 is 15 residues long. The ends lost 0 bases at V and 5 bases at J; junction bases unmatched: 6. The DNA for the CDR3 is TGTGCCAGCAGCGTAGGAGGACTAGTTGGAGATACGCAGTATTTT. Translation: CASSVGGLVGDTQYF.

The rearrangement links TRBV2 to TRBJ2-7, with TRBD1 matching 9 bases. Germline V gene sequence: CDR1 SNHLY, CDR2 FYNNEI. J was trimmed by 4 bases and V by 6 bases; bases with no gene match: 19. This CDR3 contains 18 residues. CDR3 nucleotide sequence: TGTGCCAGCAGCGATGCAGGACTTCGACAGGGGGACAATTACGAGCAGTACTTC. Protein product: CASSDAGLRQGDNYEQYF.

This clone has a handful of counts. The rearrangement uses TRBV6-1 and TRBJ1-5; 9 bases agree with TRBD1. Germline CDR1 reads MNHNS; CDR2 reads SASEGT. Germline trimming cut 10 bases from V and 6 bases from J; bases unmatched to any gene: 10. CDR3 length: 14 residues. The DNA for the CDR3 is TGTGCCACCCTGGGACAGGGATGGGGTCAGCCCCAGCATTTT. Its protein is CATLGQGWGQPQHF.

This sequence joins TRBV6-1 and TRBJ2-7; 9 bases map to TRBD1. Germline V gene sequence: CDR1 MNHNS, CDR2 SASEGT. J gave up 2 bases and V 8 bases, and 4 bases lay outside the gene matches. This CDR3 has 13 residues. CDR3: CASGTGYPYEQYF. The CDR3 region has the DNA TGTGCCAGCGGGACAGGGTATCCCTACGAGCAGTACTTC.

The chain has TRBV29-1 and TRBJ1-5; D not resolved. The CDR3 length is 14 residues. Between the trimmed V and J ends, which lost 5 bases and 2 bases, there was a span of 13 bases. CDR1 and CDR2 from the germline V gene are SQVTM and ANQGSEA. The CDR3: CSVSLGSGNQPQHF. CDR3 DNA sequence: TGCAGCGTTAGCCTGGGGTCGGGCAATCAGCCCCAGCATTTT.